This T cell receptor beta chain appears in the sequencing data of a study of cytomegalovirus exposure and HLA in healthy donors (dated by TCRdb to 2015 to 2018). About the study as a whole: According to a later analysis, the 120 or so validation repertoires were produced on the same platform as the 700 or so repertoires of the first cohort. The study aimed to test whether cataloging public T cell receptors could reveal signatures of past pathogen exposure. A separate validation cohort of roughly 110 different subjects was used in addition to the roughly 620-subject first cohort. High-throughput TCR immunosequencing, statistical association of individual TCRs with disease status, and machine learning were combined to predict cytomegalovirus infection status. Study-wide conclusions, independent of this receptor: A later analysis lacked HLA typing for the validation cohort, so it scored co-occurrence in that cohort across all 120 repertoires. While some public TCRs were present in many individuals, most TCR sequences turned up only very rarely across donors. A total of fewer than 200 TCR beta chains were listed by the study as associated with cytomegalovirus. Three of the identified cytomegalovirus-associated TCR beta chains were confirmed in vitro to be specific for cytomegalovirus antigens. Subsequent analysis determined that TCRs grouped into clusters in the first cohort also showed a tendency toward co-occurrence across the 90 to 150 validation repertoires, and approximately 93% of cluster scores exceeded 0. The classifier was reported to diagnose cytomegalovirus status with high specificity and sensitivity in both the original and validation cohorts. The authors suggested that the approach could potentially be extended to other disease states and immunological phenotypes.

Libraries were made using the immunoSEQ multiplex PCR assay. On the authors' methods: A statistical classification framework was developed to diagnose cytomegalovirus status using the catalog of TCR beta chain sequences. In TCRdb, the immuneACCESS table is reduced to in-frame sequences with V and J assigned. These tables do not hold every clone; where another copy was compared, an unresolved V gene accounts for under half, and the others remain unexplained. V and J calls and clone size are those listed in that table; D and trimming were worked out from the DNA. Counted in this sample were 140,000 or so clones; 80% to 95% of them appeared once. Approximately 0.7% of the sample lies in the top ten. The junction shows trimming of 0 bases on V and 10 bases on J, and the gene matches do not reach 12 bases of it. The CDR3 contains 15 residues, cysteine and phenylalanine counted. The only DNA kept is the CDR3, 45 bases in frame from the first base. For CDR1 and CDR2, the germline V gene lists MGHRA and YSYEKL.

Points on this clone: Its antigen remains undetermined. No quality values exist for individual bases; no much larger clone is one base distant.

The donors were included in the validation cohort of some 110 subjects, a group kept apart from the roughly 730-subject first cohort. Input material: PBMCs. The source is a man younger than 35 in good health and CMV-seronegative. The sequence links TRBV4-1 to TRBJ2-7; TRBD1 lines up with 7 middle nucleotides. The sequenced DNA: TGCGCCAGCAGCCAAGAAACCGGGACAGCTGGAGCCCAGTACTTC. It translates to CASSQETGTAGAQYF.